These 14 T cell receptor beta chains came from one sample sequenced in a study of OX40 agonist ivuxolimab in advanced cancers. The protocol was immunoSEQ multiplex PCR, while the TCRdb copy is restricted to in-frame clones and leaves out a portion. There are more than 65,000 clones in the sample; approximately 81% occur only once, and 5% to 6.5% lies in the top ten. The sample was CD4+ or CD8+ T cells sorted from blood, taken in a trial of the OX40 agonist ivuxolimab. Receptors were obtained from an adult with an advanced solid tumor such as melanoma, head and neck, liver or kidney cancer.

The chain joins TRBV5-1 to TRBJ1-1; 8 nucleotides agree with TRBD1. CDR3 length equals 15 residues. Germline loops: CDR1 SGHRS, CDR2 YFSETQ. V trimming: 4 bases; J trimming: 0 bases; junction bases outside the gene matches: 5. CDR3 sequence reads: CASSSGQGLNTEAFF. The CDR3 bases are TGCGCCAGCAGCAGCGGACAGGGCCTGAACACTGAAGCTTTCTTT.

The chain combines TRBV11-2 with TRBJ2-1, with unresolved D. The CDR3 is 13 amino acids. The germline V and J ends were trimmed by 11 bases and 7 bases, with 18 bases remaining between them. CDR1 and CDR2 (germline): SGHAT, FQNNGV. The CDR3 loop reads CASMGHRWNEQFF. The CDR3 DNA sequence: TGTGCCTCCATGGGCCACCGGTGGAATGAGCAGTTCTTC.

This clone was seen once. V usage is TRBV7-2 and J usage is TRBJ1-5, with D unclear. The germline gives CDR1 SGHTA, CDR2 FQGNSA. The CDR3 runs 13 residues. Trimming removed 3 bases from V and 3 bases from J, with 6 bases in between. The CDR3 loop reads CASSFQDNQPQHF. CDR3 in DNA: TGTGCCAGCAGCTTCCAAGACAATCAGCCCCAGCATTTT.

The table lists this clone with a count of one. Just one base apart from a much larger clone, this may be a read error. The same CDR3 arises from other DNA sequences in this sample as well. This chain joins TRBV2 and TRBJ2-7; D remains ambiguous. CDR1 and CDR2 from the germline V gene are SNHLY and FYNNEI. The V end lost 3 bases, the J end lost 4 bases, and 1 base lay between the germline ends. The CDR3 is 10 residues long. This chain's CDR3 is CASSDYEQYF. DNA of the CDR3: TGTGCCAGCAGTGATTACGAGCAGTACTTC.

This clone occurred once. The CDR3 here is CASSLGTGETGELFF. CDR3 nucleotides: TGTGCCAGCAGCTTAGGGACAGGGGAAACCGGGGAGCTGTTTTTT. This chain links TRBV7-6 with TRBJ2-2; TRBD1 matches 9 bases. Germline CDR1 and CDR2: SGHVS and FNYEAQ. The CDR3 has 15 amino acids. V lost 1 base and J lost 5; bases outside the gene matches: 2.

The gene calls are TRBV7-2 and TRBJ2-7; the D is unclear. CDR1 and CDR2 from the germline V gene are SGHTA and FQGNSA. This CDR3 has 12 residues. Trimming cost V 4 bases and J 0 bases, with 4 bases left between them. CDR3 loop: CASSSFSYEQYF. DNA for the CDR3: TGTGCCAGCAGCTCGTTCTCCTACGAGCAGTACTTC.

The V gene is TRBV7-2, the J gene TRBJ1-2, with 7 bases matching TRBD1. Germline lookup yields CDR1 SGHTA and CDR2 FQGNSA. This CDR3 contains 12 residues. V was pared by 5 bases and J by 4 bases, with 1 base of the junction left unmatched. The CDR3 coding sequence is TGTGCCAGCAGCCCAGGGGGCTATGGCTACACCTTC. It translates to CASSPGGYGYTF. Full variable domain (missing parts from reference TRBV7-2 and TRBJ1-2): GAGVSQSPSNKVTEKGKDVELRCDPISGHTALYWYRQSLGQGLEFLIYFQGNSAPDKSGLPSDRFSAERTGGSVSTLTIQRTQQEDSAVYLCASSPGGYGYTFGSGTRLTVV.

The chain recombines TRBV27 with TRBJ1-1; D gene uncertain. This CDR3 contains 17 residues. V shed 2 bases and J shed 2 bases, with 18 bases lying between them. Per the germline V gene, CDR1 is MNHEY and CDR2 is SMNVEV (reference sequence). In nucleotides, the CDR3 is TGTGCCAGCAGTTTAGGTCAGGTACACCCATTCAACACTGAAGCTTTCTTT. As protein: CASSLGQVHPFNTEAFF.

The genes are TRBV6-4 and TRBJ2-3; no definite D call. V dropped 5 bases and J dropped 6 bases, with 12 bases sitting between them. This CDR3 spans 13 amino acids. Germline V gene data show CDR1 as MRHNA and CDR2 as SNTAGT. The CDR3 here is CASSRVVEDTQYF. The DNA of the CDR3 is TGTGCCAGCAGTCGAGTAGTCGAGGATACGCAGTATTTT.

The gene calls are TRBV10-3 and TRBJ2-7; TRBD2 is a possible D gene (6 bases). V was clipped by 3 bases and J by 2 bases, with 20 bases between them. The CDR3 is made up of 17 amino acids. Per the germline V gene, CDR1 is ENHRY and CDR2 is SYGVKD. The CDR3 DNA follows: TGTGCCATCAGTGAAGCCCTGGTGGGAGGCGGGCCCTACGAGCAGTACTTC. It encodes CAISEALVGGGPYEQYF.

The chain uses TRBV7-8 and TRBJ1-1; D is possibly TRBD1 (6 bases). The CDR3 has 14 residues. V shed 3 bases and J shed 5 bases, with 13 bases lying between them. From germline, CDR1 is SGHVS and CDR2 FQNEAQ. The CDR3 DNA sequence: TGTGCCAGCAGCTTTGGGACAAAAGGGACTGAAGCTTTCTTT. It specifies CASSFGTKGTEAFF.

The CDR3, as DNA: TGCAGTGCTAGCCCCGGGAACGAGCAGTACTTC. This gives the protein CSASPGNEQYF. The rearrangement uses TRBV20-1 and TRBJ2-7; maybe TRBD2 (5 bases). This CDR3 is built from 11 residues. Trimming removed 3 bases at V and 5 bases at J, with 8 bases between. Germline CDR1 DFQATT, CDR2 SNEGSKA (reference sequence).

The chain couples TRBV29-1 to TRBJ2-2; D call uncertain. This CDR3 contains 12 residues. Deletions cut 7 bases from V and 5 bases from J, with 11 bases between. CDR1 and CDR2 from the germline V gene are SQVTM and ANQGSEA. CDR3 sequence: CSAPGWTGELFF. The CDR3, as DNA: TGCAGCGCCCCGGGCTGGACCGGGGAGCTGTTTTTT.

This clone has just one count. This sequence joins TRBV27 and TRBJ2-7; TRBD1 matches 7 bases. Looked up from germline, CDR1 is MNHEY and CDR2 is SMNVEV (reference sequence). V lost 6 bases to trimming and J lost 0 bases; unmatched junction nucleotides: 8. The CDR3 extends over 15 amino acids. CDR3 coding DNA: TGTGCCAGCAGGCGACAGGGCATCACCTCCTACGAGCAGTACTTC. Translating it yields CASRRQGITSYEQYF.